Described below is a single T cell receptor (beta chain) sequence and its context. Antigen specificity is unknown. Trimming took off 5 bases at V and 6 bases at J, with 8 bases between the two ends. This CDR3 region has 11 residues. Germline V gene sequence: CDR1 PRHDT, CDR2 FYEKMQ (reference sequence). The data derive from a study of a mutant IDH1 vaccine in newly diagnosed glioma. This sample's time point: week 11, during vaccination. With topical imiquimod, each dose of the vaccine consisted of 300 ug of mutant IDH1 20-mer peptide. Profiled with immunoSEQ multiplex PCR; TCRdb holds only in-frame clones, not every one. The data contain roughly 120,000 clones, around 80% of them singletons. Study outcomes and limitations: Among top peripheral T cell clonotypes, changes seemed unrelated to pseudoprogression.

The sample consisted of PBMCs, taken from a glioma patient whose treatment included an IDH1 peptide vaccine. This sequence joins TRBV13 and TRBJ2-7; D is unclear. The clonotype was recovered from a man between 35 and 55 years old with glioma. The CDR3 DNA is TGTGCCAGCAGCCTCAGAGGCGAGCAGTACTTC. It codes for CASSLRGEQYF.